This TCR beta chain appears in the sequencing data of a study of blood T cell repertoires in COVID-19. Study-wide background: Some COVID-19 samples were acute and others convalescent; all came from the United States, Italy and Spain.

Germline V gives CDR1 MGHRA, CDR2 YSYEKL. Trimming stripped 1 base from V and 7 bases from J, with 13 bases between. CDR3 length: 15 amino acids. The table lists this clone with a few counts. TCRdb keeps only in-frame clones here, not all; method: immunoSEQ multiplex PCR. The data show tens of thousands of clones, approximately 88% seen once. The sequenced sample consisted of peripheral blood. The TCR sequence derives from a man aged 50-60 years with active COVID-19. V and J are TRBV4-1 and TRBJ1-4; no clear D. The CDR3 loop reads CASSQARDNGEKLFF. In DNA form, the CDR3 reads TGCGCCAGCAGCCAAGCCCGGGATAACGGTGAAAAACTGTTTTTT.